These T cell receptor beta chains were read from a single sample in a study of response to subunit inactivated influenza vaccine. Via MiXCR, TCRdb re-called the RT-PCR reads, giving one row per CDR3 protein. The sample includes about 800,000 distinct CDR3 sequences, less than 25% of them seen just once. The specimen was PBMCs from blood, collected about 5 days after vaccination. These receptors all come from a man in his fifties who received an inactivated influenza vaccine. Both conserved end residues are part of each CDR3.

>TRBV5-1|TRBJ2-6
CASSRTGTDTSVGANVLTF
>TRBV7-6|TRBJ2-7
CASSLEGDGSVYEQYF
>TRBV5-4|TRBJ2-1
CASSLEGAGRTGGGYNEQFF
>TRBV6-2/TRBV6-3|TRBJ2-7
CASSSTGTGAEQYF
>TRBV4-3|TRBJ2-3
CASSRIAGGLGDTQYF
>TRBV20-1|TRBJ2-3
CSAPLIAGAGTDTQYF
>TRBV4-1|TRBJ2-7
CASSHEYEQYF
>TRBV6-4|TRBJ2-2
CASSDGLAGATINTGELFF
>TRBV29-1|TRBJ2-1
CSVVGTGEYNEQFF
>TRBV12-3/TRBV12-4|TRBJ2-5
CASSFVGGETQYF
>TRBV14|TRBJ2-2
CASSRDRAGEIAGELFF
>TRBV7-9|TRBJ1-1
CASSSGQGKNTEAFF
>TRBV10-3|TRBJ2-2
CASSPTSVGTGELFF
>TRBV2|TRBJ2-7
CASTADPGRYEQHF